The next 11 T cell receptor beta chains were all read from a single sample in a study of spatial heterogeneity in lung cancer. TCRdb re-called the 5' RACE reads with MiXCR, one entry per CDR3 protein. Of tens of thousands of distinct CDR3 sequences listed, over 4.5% were seen once; the top ten hold less than 45%. Time point here: sample taken at primary tumor resection. The sequencing here drew on PBMCs, taken at surgery. The receptors originated from a male donor with early-stage non-small cell lung cancer.

This clonotype was recorded at least ten times. J is TRBJ2-4 and V is TRBV23-1; D uncertain. TRBV23-1 carries the ORF label, with uncertain function. The CDR3 is 14 amino acids. Trimming took 2 bases from V and 0 from J, leaving 5 bases between them. CDR3 bases: TGCGCCAGCAGTCAAGCCCTAGCCAAAAACATTCAGTACTTC. This sequence encodes CASSQALAKNIQYF.

This clonotype has at least ten counts. The rearrangement links TRBV12-3 or TRBV12-4 to TRBJ2-7, with a tentative D call TRBD1 (5 bases). The CDR3 totals 12 residues. With 5 bases removed from V and 6 bases from J, the gap between germline ends came to 11 bases. This chain's CDR3 is CASSDQGAEQYF. CDR3 coding DNA: TGTGCCAGCAGTGACCAGGGCGCCGAGCAGTACTTC.

This clonotype was counted many times. The chain is built from TRBV15 and TRBJ2-3, with 9 bases lining up with TRBD1. There are 16 residues in the CDR3. Germline CDR1 is LNHNV and CDR2 is YYDKDF (reference sequence). V was clipped by 3 bases and J by 5 bases; unmatched bases: 9. The CDR3 is CATSRGDRGSLDTQYF. The CDR3 region has the DNA TGTGCCACCAGCAGGGGAGACAGGGGGTCACTAGATACGCAGTATTTT.

The table lists this clonotype with many counts. This chain links TRBV23-1 with TRBJ1-5, with 10 bases identical to TRBD1. TRBV23-1 is reported as an ORF; its role is uncertain. CDR3 length: 18 amino acids. The trim removed 4 bases at V and 3 bases at J, leaving 12 bases unmatched. For the CDR3, the DNA is TGCGCCAGCAGTCCACCATATCCGGGACAGGGGAACAATCAGCCCCAGCATTTT. This translates into CASSPPYPGQGNNQPQHF.

As for this clonotype: A much larger clone differs from this one at a single base, so this may be a read error. This chain uses TRBV7-6 with TRBJ1-3; D gene unclear. Germline CDR1 SGHVS, CDR2 FNYEAQ. This CDR3 spans 17 amino acids. CDR3 amino acids: CASSLTSSTDSGNTTYF. The DNA of the CDR3 is TGTGCCAGCAGCTTAACGTCTTCGACGGACTCTGGAAACACCACATATTTT. Full variable domain (rest looked up from reference TRBV7-6 and TRBJ1-3): GAGVSQSPRYKVTKRGQDVALRCDPISGHVSLYWYRQALGQGPEFLTYFNYEAQQDKSGLPNDRFSAERPEGSISTLTIQRTEQRDSAMYRCASSLTSSTDSGNTTYFGEGSWLTVV.

This clonotype was picked up many times. The chain recombines TRBV18 with TRBJ2-5; tentative D call: TRBD2 (6 bases). Trimming removed 0 bases at V and 3 bases at J, with 11 bases between. Germline CDR1 reads KGHSH; CDR2 reads LQKENI. This CDR3 has 15 amino acids. CDR3 amino acids: CASSPPAGWEETQYF. The CDR3 DNA follows: TGTGCCAGCTCACCACCCGCGGGGTGGGAAGAGACCCAGTACTTC.

This clonotype was observed many times. The gene calls are TRBV2 and TRBJ1-2; D is undetermined. The CDR3 consists of 12 residues. Germline V gene sequence: CDR1 SNHLY, CDR2 FYNNEI. Between the trimmed V and J ends, which lost 6 bases and 4 bases, there was a span of 9 bases. CDR3 sequence: CASSASSYGYTF. For the CDR3, the DNA is TGTGCCAGCAGCGCGTCCTCCTATGGCTACACCTTC.

The CDR3: CASSIDPGTETGELFF. The CDR3 DNA sequence: TGTGCCAGTAGTATAGATCCAGGGACAGAAACCGGGGAGCTGTTTTTT. The rearrangement joins TRBV19 to TRBJ2-2; 7 positions agree with TRBD1. Trimming took 0 bases from V and 5 from J; bases not matched to a gene: 6. Germline V CDR1 and CDR2: LNHDA, SQIVND (reference sequence). The CDR3 spans 16 residues.

This clonotype was observed many times. The rearrangement links TRBV12-3 or TRBV12-4 to TRBJ1-5; 7 bases fit TRBD1. J lost 6 bases, V lost 6 bases, and 5 bases had no gene match. CDR3 length: 13 residues. The CDR3 loop is CASSPGQIQPQHF. CDR3 coding DNA: TGTGCCAGCAGCCCGGGACAGATTCAGCCCCAGCATTTT.

This clonotype was counted at least ten times. The genes are TRBV7-2 and TRBJ1-1, with 10 nucleotides matching TRBD1. This CDR3 region has 18 residues. The J segment lost 4 bases and the V segment lost 4 bases, leaving 15 bases of the junction unmatched. Per the germline V gene, CDR1 is SGHTA and CDR2 is FQGNSA. The CDR3 nucleotides read TGTGCCAGCAGCTCACCTCCGGGACAGGGGTGGTTGGTCACTGAAGCTTTCTTT. Protein: CASSSPPGQGWLVTEAFF. Filled out from reference TRBV7-2 and TRBJ1-1, the complete variable domain reads GAGVSQSPSNKVTEKGKDVELRCDPISGHTALYWYRQSLGQGLEFLIYFQGNSAPDKSGLPSDRFSAERTGGSVSTLTIQRTQQEDSAVYLCASSSPPGQGWLVTEAFFGQGTRLTVV.

This clonotype was detected ten times or more. This chain uses TRBV7-9 with TRBJ2-3; 9 bases match TRBD2. CDR1 and CDR2 (germline): SEHNR, FQNEAQ (reference sequence). Trimming at V came to 5 bases and at J to 6 bases, leaving 6 bases not matched to a gene. CDR3 length equals 14 residues. The CDR3 DNA reads TGTGCCAGCAGCCCAGTCCTAGCGGGGGATACGCAGTATTTT. Translated: CASSPVLAGDTQYF.